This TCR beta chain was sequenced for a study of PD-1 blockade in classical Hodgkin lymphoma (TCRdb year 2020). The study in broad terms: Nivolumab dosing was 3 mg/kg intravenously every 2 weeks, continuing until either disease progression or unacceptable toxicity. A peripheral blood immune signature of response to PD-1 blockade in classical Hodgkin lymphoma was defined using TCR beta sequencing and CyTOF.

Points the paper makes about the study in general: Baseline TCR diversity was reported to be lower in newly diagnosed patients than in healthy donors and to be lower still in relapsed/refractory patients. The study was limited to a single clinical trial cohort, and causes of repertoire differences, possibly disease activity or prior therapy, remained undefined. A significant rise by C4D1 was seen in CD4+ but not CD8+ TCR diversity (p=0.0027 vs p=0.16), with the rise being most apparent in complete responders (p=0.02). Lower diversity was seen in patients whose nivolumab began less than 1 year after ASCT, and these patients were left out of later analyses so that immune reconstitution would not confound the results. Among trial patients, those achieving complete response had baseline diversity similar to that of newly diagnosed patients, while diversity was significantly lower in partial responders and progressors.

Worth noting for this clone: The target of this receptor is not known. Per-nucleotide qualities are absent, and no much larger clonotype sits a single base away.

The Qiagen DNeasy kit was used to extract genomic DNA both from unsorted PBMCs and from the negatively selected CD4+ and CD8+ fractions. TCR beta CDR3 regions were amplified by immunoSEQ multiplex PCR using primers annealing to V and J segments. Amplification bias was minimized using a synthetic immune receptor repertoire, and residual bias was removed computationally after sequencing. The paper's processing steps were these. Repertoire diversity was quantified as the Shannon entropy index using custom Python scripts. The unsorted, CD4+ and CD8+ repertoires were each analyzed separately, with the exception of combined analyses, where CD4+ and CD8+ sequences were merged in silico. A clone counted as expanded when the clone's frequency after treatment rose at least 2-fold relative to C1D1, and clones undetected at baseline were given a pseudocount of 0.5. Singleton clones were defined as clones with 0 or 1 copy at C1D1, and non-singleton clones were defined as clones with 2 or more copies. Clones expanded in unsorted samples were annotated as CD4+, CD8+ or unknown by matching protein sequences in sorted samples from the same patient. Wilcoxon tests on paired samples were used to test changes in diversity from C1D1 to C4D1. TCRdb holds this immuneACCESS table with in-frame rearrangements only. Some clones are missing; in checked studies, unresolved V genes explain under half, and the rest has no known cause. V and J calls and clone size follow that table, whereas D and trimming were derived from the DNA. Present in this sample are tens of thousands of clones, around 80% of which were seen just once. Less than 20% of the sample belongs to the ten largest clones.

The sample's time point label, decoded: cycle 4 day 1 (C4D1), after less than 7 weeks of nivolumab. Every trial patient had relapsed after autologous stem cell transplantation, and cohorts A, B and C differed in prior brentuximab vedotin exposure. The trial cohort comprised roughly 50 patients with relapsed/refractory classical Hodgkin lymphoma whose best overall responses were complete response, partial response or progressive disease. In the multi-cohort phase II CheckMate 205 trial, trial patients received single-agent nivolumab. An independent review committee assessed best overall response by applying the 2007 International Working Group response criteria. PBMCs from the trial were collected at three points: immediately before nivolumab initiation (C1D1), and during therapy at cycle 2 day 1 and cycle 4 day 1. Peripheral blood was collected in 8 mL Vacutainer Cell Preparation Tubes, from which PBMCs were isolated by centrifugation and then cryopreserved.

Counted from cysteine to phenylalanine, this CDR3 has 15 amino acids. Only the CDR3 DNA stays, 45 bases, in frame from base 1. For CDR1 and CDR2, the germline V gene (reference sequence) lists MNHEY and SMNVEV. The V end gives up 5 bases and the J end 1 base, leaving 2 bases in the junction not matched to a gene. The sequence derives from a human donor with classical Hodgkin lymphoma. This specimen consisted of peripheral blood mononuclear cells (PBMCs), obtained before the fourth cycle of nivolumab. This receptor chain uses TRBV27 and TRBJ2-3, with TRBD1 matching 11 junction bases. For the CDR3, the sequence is CASSRTGGCTDTQYF. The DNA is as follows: TGTGCCAGCAGTAGGACAGGGGGCTGCACAGATACGCAGTATTTT.